Shown below are 31 T cell receptor beta chains from a single sample sequenced in a study of blood T cell repertoires in COVID-19. Data came from immunoSEQ multiplex PCR; TCRdb stores just in-frame clones and leaves some out. The table records under 200,000 clones, 80% to 90% of them present only once. Sequenced material: peripheral blood. Every receptor here comes from a woman aged 70-85 years with acute or convalescent COVID-19.

The J gene is TRBJ1-3, the V gene TRBV6-6; 8 bases line up with TRBD1. J gave up 4 bases and V 2 bases, and 7 bases lay outside the gene matches. From germline, CDR1 is MNHNY and CDR2 SVGAGI (reference sequence). This CDR3 spans 16 amino acids. In nucleotides, the CDR3 is TGTGCCAGCAGTTACACTCGGACAGGGTCAGGAAACACCATATATTTT. Translated: CASSYTRTGSGNTIYF.

CDR3: CASSETSGTVQYF. CDR3 nucleotide sequence: TGTGCCAGCAGCGAGACTAGCGGTACAGTGCAGTACTTC. V usage is TRBV6-5 and J usage is TRBJ2-7, with 9 bases fitting TRBD2. Looked up from germline, CDR1 is MNHEY and CDR2 is SVGAGI. The length of the CDR3 is 13 residues. The J segment lost 9 bases and the V segment lost 6 bases, leaving 9 bases of the junction unmatched.

The chain has TRBV20-1 and TRBJ1-1; D is uncertain. The V end was cut by 3 bases, the J end by 4 bases, with 6 bases between. The CDR3 spans 11 residues. Germline CDR1 DFQATT, CDR2 SNEGSKA (reference sequence). For the CDR3, the DNA is TGCAGTGCTAGGGGGAGCACTGAAGCTTTCTTT. Amino acid sequence: CSARGSTEAFF.

The V and J genes are TRBV2 and TRBJ2-1, with TRBD2 matching 13 bases. With V trimmed by 6 bases and J by 1 base, 3 bases remained unmatched. The germline CDR1 and CDR2 sequences are SNHLY and FYNNEI. This CDR3 is 16 amino acids long. The CDR3 bases are TGTGCCAGCAGATTACTAGCGGGGGGGTCCTACAATGAGCAGTTCTTC. Its translation is CASRLLAGGSYNEQFF.

The chain is built from TRBV7-2 and TRBJ2-2, with D perhaps matching TRBD2 (7 bases). Germline V gene sequence: CDR1 SGHTA, CDR2 FQGNSA. The CDR3 loop spans 15 amino acids. The V end was cut by 5 bases, the J end by 4 bases, with 14 bases between. For the CDR3, the DNA is TGTGCCAGCAGCCCCAACGGGGGGCTCACCGGGGAGCTGTTTTTT. This gives the protein CASSPNGGLTGELFF.

The chain has TRBV3-1 (or the pseudogene TRBV3-2) and TRBJ1-6; D may be TRBD1 (5 bases). Between the trimmed V and J ends, which lost 2 bases and 7 bases, there was a span of 9 bases. Germline loops: CDR1 LGHDT, CDR2 YNNKEL (reference sequence). The CDR3 sequence is 14 residues long. CDR3 DNA sequence: TGTGCCAGCAGCCAATCAGGGCTAAATTCACCCCTCCACTTT. It codes for CASSQSGLNSPLHF.

The rearrangement links TRBV11-3 to TRBJ2-3; a weak D match, TRBD1 (5 bases). Trimming shortened V by 4 bases and J by 0 bases, and 14 bases separated the two germline ends. CDR3 length: 16 residues. The germline CDR1 and CDR2 sequences are SGHNT and YENEEA. CDR3 DNA sequence: TGTGCCAGCAGCTCCCGGTGGGGCCTTAGCACAGATACGCAGTATTTT. Protein: CASSSRWGLSTDTQYF.

This chain connects TRBV20-1 to TRBJ1-6; D is unclear. CDR3 length equals 9 residues. In germline, CDR1 is DFQATT, CDR2 SNEGSKA (reference sequence). The CDR3 bases are TGCGGATCGGGTTCACCCCTCCACTTT. This translates into CGSGSPLHF.

This clone was seen only once. This rearrangement joins TRBV5-1 to TRBJ2-3; TRBD2 aligns across 7 bases. CDR1 SGHRS and CDR2 YFSETQ come from the germline V gene. Trimming at V came to 0 bases and at J to 0 bases, leaving 7 bases not matched to a gene. The CDR3 contains 17 residues. CDR3 protein: CASSLGLIGGSTDTQYF. The DNA for the CDR3 is TGCGCCAGCAGCTTGGGTTTAATCGGGGGGAGCACAGATACGCAGTATTTT.

Points on this clone: Compared with germline, one end of the junction differs, possibly owing to a read error. This rearrangement joins TRBV5-1 to TRBJ2-3; 7 bases match TRBD1. There are 16 residues in the CDR3. Germline lookup yields CDR1 SGHRS and CDR2 YFSETQ. DNA of the CDR3: TGCGCCAGCAGCGCTTTGACAGGGATTTTCACAGATATGCAGTATTTT. This gives the protein CASSALTGIFTDMQYF.

This clone was found once. The chain carries TRBV5-1 and TRBJ2-7; the match to TRBD1 covers 8 bases. After removal of 4 bases from V and 1 base from J, the junction contained 7 bases not matched to a gene. Germline V CDR1 and CDR2: SGHRS, YFSETQ. The CDR3 is 15 residues long. The chain's CDR3 is CASSPGTGLSYEQYF. The DNA for the CDR3 is TGCGCCAGCAGCCCAGGGACAGGCCTTTCCTACGAGCAGTACTTC.

This clone has only one observation. The rearrangement uses TRBV3-1 (or the pseudogene TRBV3-2) and TRBJ2-7, with TRBD1 matching over 7 bases. The CDR3 is 15 amino acids. The germline CDR1 and CDR2 sequences are LGHDT and YNNKEL (reference sequence). V lost 6 bases and J lost 5; bases outside the gene matches: 13. The CDR3, as DNA: TGTGCCAGCAGTCTCTCCGGGACAGCAATCAACGAGCAGTACTTC. Amino acids: CASSLSGTAINEQYF.

The chain links TRBV10-3 to TRBJ2-3; 10 bases agree with TRBD1. Germline V gene data show CDR1 as ENHRY and CDR2 as SYGVKD. V shed 0 bases, J shed 0 bases, and the junction held 3 bases outside the gene matches. The CDR3 spans 17 residues. The CDR3 sequence is CAISESKGQGSTDTQYF. CDR3 nucleotide sequence: TGTGCCATCAGTGAGTCGAAGGGACAGGGGAGCACAGATACGCAGTATTTT.

The rearrangement joins TRBV7-2 to TRBJ1-5; no definite D call. The CDR3 consists of 14 residues. CDR1 and CDR2 (germline): SGHTA, FQGNSA. With 3 bases removed from V and 4 bases from J, the gap between germline ends came to 10 bases. The CDR3 DNA reads TGTGCCAGCAGCTTTGTTACGGTGAATCAGCCCCAGCATTTT. Its translation is CASSFVTVNQPQHF. Full variable domain (rest looked up from reference TRBV7-2 and TRBJ1-5): GAGVSQSPSNKVTEKGKDVELRCDPISGHTALYWYRQSLGQGLEFLIYFQGNSAPDKSGLPSDRFSAERTGGSVSTLTIQRTQQEDSAVYLCASSFVTVNQPQHFGDGTRLSIL.

A single count supports this clone. V gene TRBV4-3 combines with J gene TRBJ2-5; 7 nucleotides agree with TRBD1. Germline V gene lookup returns CDR1 LGHNA and CDR2 YSLEER. The CDR3 contains 16 residues. V lost 5 bases to trimming and J lost 1 base; unmatched junction nucleotides: 10. The CDR3 DNA is TGCGCCAGCAGCTCACAGGGGATCGGGCCCCAAGAGACCCAGTACTTC. This translates into CASSSQGIGPQETQYF.

The V and J genes are TRBV5-1 and TRBJ1-6, with 8 bases fitting TRBD1. Per the germline V gene, CDR1 is SGHRS and CDR2 is YFSETQ. This CDR3 has 15 residues. V lost 0 bases, J lost 5 bases, and 1 base stayed unmatched. CDR3 loop: CASSLGGQDNSPLHF. For the CDR3, the DNA is TGCGCCAGCAGCTTGGGGGGACAGGATAATTCACCCCTCCACTTT.

The chain has TRBV2 and TRBJ1-1; 11 nucleotides agree with TRBD1. Losses at the gene ends were 4 bases for V and 5 bases for J; bases not matched to a gene: 6. The CDR3 spans 15 residues. CDR1 and CDR2 from the germline V gene are SNHLY and FYNNEI. The CDR3 here is CASSGLDRGRTEAFF. The CDR3 region has the DNA TGTGCCAGCAGTGGACTGGACAGGGGGCGTACTGAAGCTTTCTTT.

The J gene is TRBJ2-6, the V gene TRBV4-1; TRBD2 might be the D (6 bases). Germline V gene sequence: CDR1 MGHRA, CDR2 YSYEKL. The CDR3 contains 18 residues. V gave up 4 bases and J gave up 0 bases, with 16 bases separating them. The CDR3 DNA sequence: TGCGCCAGCAGCCCCCTAGGGCAGGGACTCTCTGGGGCCAACGTCCTGACTTTC. The encoded protein is CASSPLGQGLSGANVLTF.

The chain links TRBV6-4 to TRBJ2-3, with D possibly being TRBD2 (5 bases). The germline CDR1 and CDR2 sequences are MRHNA and SNTAGT. The V gene lost 5 bases and the J gene lost 6 bases, with 12 bases spanning the gap. This CDR3 comprises 13 residues. In DNA form, the CDR3 reads TGTGCCAGCAGTCGAGACCGCGGGGATACGCAGTATTTT. This gives the protein CASSRDRGDTQYF.

The chain has TRBV6-2 or TRBV6-3 and TRBJ1-1; tentative D call: TRBD1 (6 bases). V was pared by 3 bases and J by 4 bases, with 15 bases between. The germline V gene encodes CDR1 MNHEY and CDR2 SVGEGT. The CDR3 extends over 15 amino acids. This CDR3 is CASSYGGARGTEAFF. The CDR3 nucleotides read TGTGCCAGCAGTTATGGGGGGGCTCGGGGCACTGAAGCTTTCTTT.

The V and J genes are TRBV6-2 or TRBV6-3 and TRBJ2-4; 7 nucleotides line up with TRBD2. V lost 4 bases to trimming and J lost 16 bases; unmatched junction nucleotides: 7. The CDR3 is 11 amino acids. Germline V gene sequence: CDR1 MNHEY, CDR2 SVGEGT. As DNA, the CDR3 is TGTGCCAGCAGTTGGGGAGGGGATAGCTACTTC. It codes for CASSWGGDSYF.

The genes are TRBV5-1 and TRBJ1-1; D ambiguous. There are 13 residues in the CDR3. Trimming took 2 bases from V and 5 from J, leaving 10 bases between them. CDR1 is SGHRS, CDR2 YFSETQ, per germline. The CDR3 DNA sequence: TGCGCCAGCAGCTTAGAGGGAGGAACTGAAGCTTTCTTT. Amino acid sequence: CASSLEGGTEAFF. Complete variable domain (other parts from reference TRBV5-1 and TRBJ1-1): KAGVTQTPRYLIKTRGQQVTLSCSPISGHRSVSWYQQTPGQGLQFLFEYFSETQRNKGNFPGRFSGRQFSNSRSEMNVSTLELGDSALYLCASSLEGGTEAFFGQGTRLTVV.

This clone has just a few counts. J is TRBJ1-1 and V is TRBV18; D gene unclear. Trimming pared 2 bases from V and 7 bases from J, leaving 8 bases between. The germline gives CDR1 KGHSH, CDR2 LQKENI. This CDR3 is 12 amino acids long. Here the CDR3 DNA reads TGTGCCAGCTCACCAGGAGATCGTGAAGCTTTCTTT. It specifies CASSPGDREAFF.

This chain links TRBV6-1 with TRBJ1-2; 10 bases are a match to TRBD1. Germline V gene lookup returns CDR1 MNHNS and CDR2 SASEGT. With 2 bases clipped from V and 8 bases from J, the junction kept 11 bases outside the gene matches. This CDR3 contains 16 residues. In DNA, the CDR3 is TGTGCCAGCAGTGAAAGAAGCGGGACAGGGGTTGGAGGCTACACCTTC. Its protein product is CASSERSGTGVGGYTF.

V and J are TRBV3-1 (or the pseudogene TRBV3-2) and TRBJ2-7; TRBD2 is a possible D gene (6 bases). The V and J ends lost 1 base and 6 bases respectively, with 10 bases between them. There are 13 residues in the CDR3. Germline V gene data show CDR1 as LGHDT and CDR2 as YNNKEL (reference sequence). CDR3 residues: CASSQGTGVEQYF. Written as DNA, the CDR3 is TGTGCCAGCAGCCAAGGAACGGGGGTCGAGCAGTACTTC.

The chain combines TRBV6-2 or TRBV6-3 with TRBJ2-1, with 9 bases lining up with TRBD1. The V gene's germline CDR1 is MNHEY and CDR2 SVGEGT. V shed 7 bases and J 0 bases; nucleotides not matched to a gene: 13. This CDR3 has 18 amino acids. This chain's CDR3 is CASIPGQGSWGSYNEQFF. The DNA for the CDR3 is TGTGCCAGCATCCCGGGACAGGGTTCGTGGGGCTCCTACAATGAGCAGTTCTTC.

This chain joins TRBV4-3 and TRBJ1-1, with D hard to call. The CDR3 totals 13 residues. Trimming cost V 2 bases and J 0 bases, with 4 bases left between them. Germline V gene sequence: CDR1 LGHNA, CDR2 YSLEER. The CDR3 sequence: CASSQIMNTEAFF. The CDR3 DNA follows: TGCGCCAGCAGCCAAATCATGAACACTGAAGCTTTCTTT.

The V gene is TRBV11-3, the J gene TRBJ2-1; D gene uncertain. The V end was cut by 3 bases, the J end by 10 bases, with 13 bases between. Germline V CDR1 and CDR2: SGHNT, YENEEA. The length of the CDR3 is 13 residues. CDR3 sequence reads: CASSLYREEEQFF. The CDR3 nucleotides read TGTGCCAGCAGCTTGTATAGAGAAGAGGAGCAGTTCTTC.

The V gene is TRBV18, the J gene TRBJ2-7; tentatively, D is TRBD1 (5 bases). The germline V gene has CDR1 KGHSH and CDR2 LQKENI. This CDR3 has 14 amino acids. Trimming left V 1 base short and J 2 bases short, with 9 bases between. The CDR3 DNA sequence: TGTGCCAGCTCACCACAACGACAGACCTACGAGCAGTACTTC. This gives the protein CASSPQRQTYEQYF.

The sample holds one count of this clone. This sample includes further DNA sequences coding for the same CDR3. CDR3 in DNA: TGTGCCAGCTCACCCCTGGACTCTGCAGATACGCAGTATTTT. Its translation: CASSPLDSADTQYF. The rearrangement joins TRBV18 to TRBJ2-3, with a possible D match to TRBD2 (5 bases). Germline lookup yields CDR1 KGHSH and CDR2 LQKENI. The V and J ends lost 3 bases and 4 bases respectively, with 11 bases between them. The CDR3 covers 14 residues.

This chain uses TRBV11-2 with TRBJ2-2; maybe TRBD2 (6 bases). This CDR3 has 16 amino acids. Between the trimmed V and J ends, which lost 5 bases and 0 bases, there was a span of 13 bases. Germline V gene sequence: CDR1 SGHAT, CDR2 FQNNGV. CDR3 protein: CASSHPGLPNTGELFF. In DNA, the CDR3 is TGTGCCAGCAGCCACCCGGGACTTCCGAACACCGGGGAGCTGTTTTTT.